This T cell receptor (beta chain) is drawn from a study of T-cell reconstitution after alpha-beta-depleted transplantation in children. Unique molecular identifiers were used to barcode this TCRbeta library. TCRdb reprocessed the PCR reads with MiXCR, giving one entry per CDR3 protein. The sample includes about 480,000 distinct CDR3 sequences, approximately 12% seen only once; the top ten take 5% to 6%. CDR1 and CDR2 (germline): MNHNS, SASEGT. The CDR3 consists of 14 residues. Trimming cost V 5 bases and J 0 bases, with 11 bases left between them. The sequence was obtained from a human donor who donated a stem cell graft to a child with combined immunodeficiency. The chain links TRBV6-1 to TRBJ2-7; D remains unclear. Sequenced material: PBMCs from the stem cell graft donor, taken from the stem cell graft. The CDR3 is CASSRLRSSYEQYF. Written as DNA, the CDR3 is TGTGCCAGCAGTCGACTCAGGAGCTCCTACGAGCAGTACTTC.